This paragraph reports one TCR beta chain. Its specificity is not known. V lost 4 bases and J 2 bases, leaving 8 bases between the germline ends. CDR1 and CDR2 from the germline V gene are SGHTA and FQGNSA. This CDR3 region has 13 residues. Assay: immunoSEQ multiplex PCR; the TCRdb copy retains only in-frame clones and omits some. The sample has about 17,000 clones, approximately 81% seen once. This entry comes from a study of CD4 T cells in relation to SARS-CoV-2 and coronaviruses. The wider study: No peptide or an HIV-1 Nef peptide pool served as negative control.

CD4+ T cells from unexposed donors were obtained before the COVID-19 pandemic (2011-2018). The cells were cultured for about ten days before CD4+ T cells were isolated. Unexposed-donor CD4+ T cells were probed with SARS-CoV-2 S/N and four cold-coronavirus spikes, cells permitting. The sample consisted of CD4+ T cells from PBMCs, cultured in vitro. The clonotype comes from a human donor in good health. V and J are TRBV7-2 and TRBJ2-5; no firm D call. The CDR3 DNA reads TGTGCCAGCAGCTCCGGGCCACAAGAGACCCAGTACTTC. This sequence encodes CASSSGPQETQYF.